The 18 T cell receptor beta chains reported below all come from one sample, sequenced in a study of human T cells and chemical hapten exposure. In TCRdb, the RACE reads were re-called with MiXCR into one record per CDR3 protein. The sample consists of 44,000 or so distinct CDR3 sequences, 3% to 4% of them appearing once. The time point was: healthy volunteer bleed at 6 weeks. Whole blood that had not been fractionated was the source of extracted total RNA. Sequencing was performed on whole blood. These receptors were taken from a human donor in good health. Some clones in this sample may be carry-over from other donors' samples.

At least ten counts were recorded for this clonotype. The rearrangement joins TRBV6-1 to TRBJ1-6; D gene unclear. The V end was cut by 1 base, the J end by 7 bases, with 8 bases between. The CDR3 length is 14 residues. CDR1 and CDR2 from the germline V gene are MNHNS and SASEGT. The CDR3 reads CASSEGQRNSPLHF. DNA for the CDR3: TGTGCCAGCAGTGAAGGGCAGAGGAATTCACCCCTCCACTTT.

This clonotype was observed many times. V gene TRBV7-9 combines with J gene TRBJ2-1; possible D gene TRBD2, 5 bases. Germline CDR1 is SEHNR and CDR2 is FQNEAQ (reference sequence). The V end lost 5 bases, the J end lost 6 bases, and 20 bases lay between the germline ends. The CDR3 runs 16 residues. The DNA of the CDR3 is TGTGCCAGCAGCGCAAGACTTGTTGGAGGTTTCAATGAGCAGTTCTTC. This translates into CASSARLVGGFNEQFF.

V gene TRBV7-9 combines with J gene TRBJ2-1, with 9 bases identical to TRBD1. This CDR3 region has 15 residues. CDR1 is SEHNR and CDR2 is FQNEAQ in the germline V gene (reference sequence). J gave up 3 bases and V 4 bases, and 4 bases lay outside the gene matches. Here the CDR3 reads CASSSTGGLYNEQFF. The CDR3 DNA is TGTGCCAGCAGCTCAACAGGGGGCCTCTACAATGAGCAGTTCTTC. The full variable domain, rest sourced from reference TRBV7-9 and TRBJ2-1, is DTGVSQNPRHKITKRGQNVTFRCDPISEHNRLYWYRQTLGQGPEFLTYFQNEAQLEKSRLLSDRFSAERPKGSFSTLEIQRTEQGDSAMYLCASSSTGGLYNEQFFGPGTRLTVL.

The chain is built from TRBV30 and TRBJ2-1, with 10 nucleotides matching TRBD2. The CDR3 contains 14 residues. From germline, CDR1 is GTSNPN and CDR2 SVGIG (reference sequence). With 5 bases clipped from V and 3 bases from J, the junction kept 4 bases outside the gene matches. Here the CDR3 reads CAWEREGLYNEQFF. The CDR3 DNA reads TGTGCCTGGGAGCGGGAGGGCCTCTACAATGAGCAGTTCTTC.

This clonotype was detected many times. The V call is TRBV5-6, the J call TRBJ2-3; D call uncertain. The CDR3 is made up of 15 amino acids. V was trimmed by 1 base and J by 4 bases, leaving 13 bases between them. Per the germline V gene, CDR1 is SGHDT and CDR2 is YYEEEE. The CDR3 here is CASSLRPAGADTQYF. The CDR3 coding sequence is TGTGCCAGCAGCTTGAGGCCAGCTGGAGCAGATACGCAGTATTTT.

This clonotype was recorded many times. The chain links TRBV15 to TRBJ2-3; D perhaps matches TRBD1 (5 bases). Germline V gene lookup returns CDR1 LNHNV and CDR2 YYDKDF (reference sequence). The CDR3 has 15 amino acids. V was pared by 4 bases and J by 1 base, with 12 bases between. The CDR3 sequence is CATSKAGYGTDTQYF. The CDR3 DNA reads as TGTGCCACCAGCAAGGCAGGGTATGGCACAGATACGCAGTATTTT.

There are many counts of this clonotype. This sequence joins TRBV3-1 and TRBJ2-1; 12 bases are shared with TRBD2. CDR1 and CDR2 from the germline V gene are LGHDT and YNNKEL (reference sequence). The CDR3 has 17 amino acids. The trim removed 4 bases at V and 3 bases at J, leaving 7 bases unmatched. CDR3 sequence reads: CASSPLTGLAGYNEQFF. The CDR3 nucleotides read TGTGCCAGCAGCCCACTAACGGGACTAGCGGGCTACAATGAGCAGTTCTTC.

This clonotype was observed many times. The rearrangement uses TRBV7-9 and TRBJ1-1, with D perhaps TRBD1 (5 bases). Trimming removed 3 bases from V and 6 bases from J, with 17 bases in between. CDR3 length: 15 amino acids. CDR1 SEHNR and CDR2 FQNEAQ come from the germline V gene (reference sequence). CDR3 in amino acids: CASSLSGGGDAEAFF. In DNA form, the CDR3 reads TGTGCCAGCAGCTTGAGTGGGGGTGGGGATGCTGAAGCTTTCTTT.

This clonotype was seen repeatedly, ten times or more. V is TRBV15 and J is TRBJ1-5; D remains unclear. From germline, CDR1 is LNHNV and CDR2 YYDKDF (reference sequence). Trimming took 4 bases from V and 4 from J, leaving 11 bases between them. The CDR3 loop spans 14 amino acids. CDR3 sequence (DNA): TGTGCCACCAGCACCCTCGGAGGGAATCAGCCCCAGCATTTT. Translation gives CATSTLGGNQPQHF.

This clonotype came up many times. The chain carries TRBV28 and TRBJ2-7, with D perhaps TRBD1 (6 bases). The germline CDR1 and CDR2 sequences are MDHEN and SYDVKM. The CDR3 is 12 amino acids. Between the trimmed V and J ends, which lost 5 bases and 5 bases, there was a span of 10 bases. CDR3 DNA: TGTGCCAGCAGTATAAACAGGGACGAGCAGTACTTC. Its protein is CASSINRDEQYF.

This clonotype has ten or more counts. The chain uses TRBV5-4 and TRBJ2-1, with 12 bases that match TRBD2. The CDR3 contains 16 residues. Looked up from germline, CDR1 is SGHNT and CDR2 is YYREEE (reference sequence). J gave up 8 bases and V 4 bases, and 10 bases lay outside the gene matches. The CDR3 nucleotides read TGTGCCAGCAGCCCTGGACTAGCGGGAACGGTTTATGAGCAGTTCTTC. Translated: CASSPGLAGTVYEQFF.

The chain has TRBV7-9 and TRBJ1-2; D is ambiguous. Germline CDR1 SEHNR, CDR2 FQNEAQ (reference sequence). This CDR3 has 15 residues. Trimming shortened V by 5 bases and J by 1 base, and 14 bases separated the two germline ends. Here the CDR3 DNA reads TGTGCCAGCAGCCAATCGAGCTTCTTTAACTATGGCTACACCTTC. Amino acids: CASSQSSFFNYGYTF.

This clonotype was recorded at least ten times. The J gene is TRBJ2-3, the V gene TRBV6-5; 7 bases match TRBD2. This CDR3 region has 15 residues. The J segment lost 4 bases and the V segment lost 2 bases, leaving 6 bases of the junction unmatched. Per the germline V gene, CDR1 is MNHEY and CDR2 is SVGAGI. CDR3: CASSYTGGVPDTQYF. The CDR3 DNA reads as TGTGCCAGCAGTTACACTGGGGGGGTTCCAGATACGCAGTATTTT.

This clonotype was seen a handful of times. The CDR3 here is CASSVGGVLSNQPQHF. The CDR3 DNA reads as TGTGCCAGCAGTGTCGGAGGGGTCCTAAGCAATCAGCCCCAGCATTTT. The chain links TRBV2 to TRBJ1-5; the D gene is possibly TRBD1 (5 bases). The V and J ends lost 4 bases and 1 base respectively, with 14 bases between them. CDR3 length: 16 residues. Germline CDR1 and CDR2: SNHLY and FYNNEI.

This clonotype has ten or more counts. V gene TRBV14 combines with J gene TRBJ1-2; D is uncertain. The V gene's germline CDR1 is SGHDN and CDR2 FVKESK. The CDR3 has 15 residues. V lost 1 base to trimming and J lost 0 bases, with 9 bases between them. The DNA of the CDR3 is TGTGCCAGCAGCCAAGTAACACGGTCTAACTATGGCTACACCTTC. Its translation: CASSQVTRSNYGYTF.

The V gene is TRBV7-9, the J gene TRBJ2-2; D tentatively fits TRBD1 or TRBD2 (5 bases each). Trimming took off 5 bases at V and 7 bases at J, with 14 bases between the two ends. This CDR3 spans 14 amino acids. The V gene's germline CDR1 is SEHNR and CDR2 FQNEAQ (reference sequence). The CDR3 spells CASSAMGPRGELFF. In DNA form, the CDR3 reads TGTGCCAGCAGCGCTATGGGACCGCGCGGGGAGCTGTTTTTT.

This clonotype has at least ten counts. The chain links TRBV28 to TRBJ2-7, with a possible D match to TRBD1 (7 bases). V was trimmed by 6 bases and J by 6 bases, leaving 18 bases between them. CDR3 length: 14 amino acids. Germline V gene data show CDR1 as MDHEN and CDR2 as SYDVKM. The CDR3 reads CASRPGTAGSEQYF. CDR3 nucleotides: TGTGCCAGCAGGCCCGGGACAGCCGGGAGCGAGCAGTACTTC.

This clonotype was recorded at least ten times. V gene TRBV10-1 combines with J gene TRBJ2-1; 9 nucleotides match TRBD1. Germline CDR1 is WNHNN and CDR2 is SYGVQD (reference sequence). This CDR3 comprises 16 residues. The junction had 12 bases not matched to a gene; V was cut back by 5 bases and J by 7 bases. The CDR3 is CASSPPGQGGGNEQFF. The CDR3 coding sequence is TGCGCCAGCAGTCCTCCGGGACAGGGAGGCGGGAATGAGCAGTTCTTC.